This TCR beta chain was recorded in a study of cytomegalovirus exposure and HLA in healthy donors. Study observations and caveats: TCR beta chain V- and J-gene trimming was linked, in a later analysis, to a missense variant in DCLRE1C.

The PCR contained 60 Vbeta and 13 Jbeta primers. The table came from immunoSEQ multiplex PCR; TCRdb's copy has only in-frame clones and leaves some out. This sample has over 100,000 clones; roughly two thirds occur once, and the top ten carry about 8.4%. Germline V gene data show CDR1 as LGHNT and CDR2 as FRNRAP. The length of the CDR3 is 15 residues. V shed 3 bases, J shed 6 bases, and the junction held 10 bases outside the gene matches. Concerning this clone: Its antigen is currently unknown. Because the CDR3 is missing its conserved closing phenylalanine or tryptophan, this is likely a read error.

Input material: PBMCs. The chain couples TRBV12-5 to TRBJ1-1; TRBD1 matches 7 bases. This TCR was recovered from a middle-aged man in good health and CMV-seronegative. Here the CDR3 reads CASGFPTGLRSEAFS. The CDR3 DNA sequence: TGTGCTAGTGGTTTCCCGACAGGGCTAAGGTCTGAAGCTTTCTCT.